This TCR beta chain was documented in a study of cytomegalovirus exposure and HLA in healthy donors (dated by TCRdb to about 2017). Regarding the study in general: An earlier analysis of some 620 of the donors reported 250 to 350 Gb of sequence data and 95 million to 140 million unique TCR beta sequences obtained from around 170 million T cells. Approximately 300 gigabases of sequencing data and around 88 million unique TCR sequences made up an early release that covered over 550 HLA-typed donors. The genetic ancestry cluster associated with self-reported Caucasian donors included 81% of the 398 genotyped donors. The study was designed to test whether signatures of past pathogen exposure could be identified by cataloging public T cell receptors. The study profiled the T cell repertoires of 666 subjects by immunosequencing and related them to cytomegalovirus serostatus. Along with the approximately 650-subject first cohort, a separate validation cohort of over a hundred different subjects was used. To predict cytomegalovirus infection status, the study brought together high-throughput TCR immunosequencing, statistical association of individual TCRs with disease status, and machine learning. To study patterns of TCR occurrence, a later analysis re-analyzed previously published TCR beta repertoires from hundreds of donors and added high-resolution HLA genotyping. In the later analysis, no new phenotypic data were used to find candidate immune exposures; instead, reliance was placed on TCR beta sequences and their occurrence across donors. To decide whether each TCR beta V gene segment behaved as functional or pseudogenic, an earlier analysis of several hundred of the donors relied on high-throughput TCR beta sequencing. Donor age, sex, ethnicity and CMV serostatus were compiled together with the repertoire data. A later genetic analysis took genome-wide SNP genotypes for about three fifths of the roughly 670 donors and used that subset as a discovery cohort. All discovery cohort repertoires had been generated using a single sequencing platform. HLA typing included class I and class II loci at four-digit resolution. Typing coverage varied by locus: roughly 629-640 donors for A, B, C, DRB1 and DQB1; roughly 560 for DQA1; over 600 for DPA1; under 490 for DPB1. Because of strong linkage in the cohort, roughly five DR-DQ haplotypes were treated as single units for association and clustering. On average, around 240,000 unique TCR beta nucleotide sequences were sequenced per donor among a few hundred genotyped donors of the cohort, with roughly a sixth of those sequences being non-productive.

The cohort was made up of several hundred healthy bone marrow donors. Cohort members were all nominally healthy when sampled, although unrecorded immune exposures were likely present. The donor tested CMV seropositive and was one of the 289 seropositive cohort members. Each donor provided a peripheral blood sample, and peripheral blood mononuclear cells were used for TCR beta sequencing. The Qiagen DNeasy Blood Extraction Kit was used to extract genomic DNA from the blood cell samples. Results and caveats for the whole study, not just this receptor: A group of highly shared sequence variants was considered likely to be a technical artifact of the sequencing pipeline. In both the original and validation cohorts, the classifier was reported to diagnose cytomegalovirus status with high specificity and sensitivity. The authors suggested that the approach could potentially be generalized to other disease states and immunological phenotypes. At a false discovery rate of 0.05, a later analysis linked about 16,000 TCR beta sequences to specific HLA alleles. In a later analysis, HLA-associated TCR beta chains showed more clonal expansion and lower generation probabilities than non-associated chains that were equally common. Because counts were too low, 15 to 20 rarely observed V segments, including chromosome 9 orphons, were excluded from the earlier analysis of 587 of the donors. Three of the identified cytomegalovirus-associated TCR beta chains were confirmed in vitro to be specific for cytomegalovirus antigens. For the cohort, immune exposure information was limited to CMV serostatus. A later genetic analysis associated a missense DCLRE1C variant with V-gene and J-gene trimming of TCR beta chains, and an independent cohort replicated the association. In a later analysis, most CMV-associated TCR beta chains were found to appear HLA-restricted, with HLA associations seemingly driven largely by CMV exposure. The cohort was sequenced for TCR beta chains only, and without alpha or paired-chain data the features that could be detected were limited. HLA typing was unavailable for some donors at each locus, so association tests used only the typed subset. A further reported finding was that TCR beta sequences accurately predicted the HLA-A and HLA-B alleles for most subjects in the first cohort. Linkage disequilibrium might explain the correlated functional status among segregating V segments, but an unknown experimental factor could not be ruled out. Across donors, most TCR sequences were observed very rarely, whereas some public TCRs were present in many individuals. Several of the top co-occurrence clusters appeared to be linked to parvovirus B19, influenza, CMV and Epstein-Barr virus, according to a later analysis. In a later analysis, the rate of TCR association differed among HLA loci, with DRB1 alleles having the most associated TCRs and HLA-C alleles having the fewest. The study gave a list of 150 to 200 TCR beta chains associated with cytomegalovirus. An earlier analysis of 587 of the donors showed that most TCR beta V segments appeared in productive rearrangements either about 90% or about 30% of the time, which broadly matched IMGT annotations. Compared with the roughly 670-donor mean, donors in an Asian-associated ancestry cluster had fewer N-insertions in productive TCRs, according to a later genetic analysis. Presence/absence analyses assumed roughly uniform sequencing depth across donors, an assumption that may not hold. When HLA alleles, especially DR and DQ, strongly co-occurred, TCR associations were difficult to assign to individual alleles.

About this clone: Its antigen has not been determined. One base away there is no much larger clone; base qualities are not given.

Receptor amplification or capture employed the immunoSEQ multiplex PCR assay. For the multiplex PCR, a mixture combining 60 forward primers for TCR Vbeta segments and 13 reverse primers for TCR Jbeta segments was used. A multiplex PCR assay on genomic DNA amplified the CDR3 region of rearranged TCR beta genes. The Illumina HiSeq System was used to sequence the amplified TCR beta libraries as 87-base-pair reads. For the original study's pipeline: Across the 670 or so repertoires, a later analysis counted roughly 84 million unique TCR beta chains, roughly 11 million of which were shared by at least two donors. To remove PCR and sequencing errors, raw reads were error-corrected and collapsed into unique sequences using a nearest-neighbor algorithm that merged closely related sequences. To assign V, D and J gene segments, CDR3 sequences were aligned to IMGT reference sequences. For a sequence to be retained, a match of at least six nucleotides to both a V gene segment and a J gene segment was required. Rearrangements were classified as productive when the CDR3 lacked stop codons and remained in frame with V and J, and all other rearrangements were classified as non-productive. CDR3 was defined according to IMGT convention as the region running from the second conserved V-encoded cysteine to the conserved J-encoded phenylalanine. Sequences without an unambiguous match to a single V gene segment were excluded from the earlier analysis of 450 to 750 of the donors. In an earlier analysis of 450 to 750 of the donors, a V segment was called functional when productive rearrangements were above 56.7%, and segregating when the standard deviation between donors exceeded 5%. To diagnose cytomegalovirus status from the catalog of TCR beta chain sequences, a statistical classification framework was built. In a later analysis, TCR nucleotide sequences were compared against IMGT/GENE-DB human TR gene sequences so that V and J genes could be assigned. The TCRdist pipeline was used in a later analysis to assign CDR3 sequences and most-parsimonious VDJ recombination scenarios. A later analysis defined each TCR beta chain by its CDR3 amino acid sequence plus V-gene family, and excluded reads lacking a unique V-gene family. As a way to deal with suspected cross-contamination and a sequencing artifact, a later analysis dropped 500 to 700 nucleotide sequences that were highly shared and had low generation probability. In a later analysis, a clonal expansion index for each public chain was calculated from normalized within-repertoire ranks of inferred template counts. In a later analysis, generation probabilities were computed using a VDJ recombination model fitted to out-of-frame rearrangements, and the results were checked against IGoR. A later analysis scored TCR-TCR, TCR-HLA and TCR-CMV co-occurrence with hypergeometric tests, applying a repertoire-size bias correction to TCR pairs. A later analysis estimated false discovery rates by permuting HLA or CMV assignments 20 times. In a later analysis, co-occurring TCRs were grouped with DBSCAN, and TCRdist sequence similarity was added when clustering was performed within HLA-allele-positive subsets. Repertoires with fewer than 30,000 or more than 120,000 public chains were left out of co-occurrence clustering, as were five repertoires with anomalous nucleotide sharing. TCRdb limited this immuneACCESS table to in-frame rearrangements with V and J called. A share of clones is missing; checked studies link under half to unresolved V genes, and the rest is unexplained. That table furnishes V, J and clone size, whereas the DNA furnished D and trimming. A total of roughly 100,000 clones appear in this sample, under 85% of them only once. The ten largest clones add up to 8.5% to 10% of the sample.

The receptor comes from a woman in her thirties or forties in good health and CMV-seropositive. The sequencing sample was made of PBMCs.

CDR3 loop: CASSHLAGGIYEQYF. Here is the DNA: TGTGCCAGCAGCCATCTAGCGGGAGGAATATACGAGCAGTACTTC. The chain uses TRBV7-9 and TRBJ2-7; TRBD2 agrees with 11 junctional bases. There are 15 amino acids in the CDR3, from cysteine to phenylalanine inclusive. Left in the record is the CDR3 DNA by itself, 45 bases read in frame from the first base. CDR1 SEHNR and CDR2 FQNEAQ are derived from the germline V gene (reference sequence). The germline V and J ends show losses of 5 bases and 4 bases respectively, and no gene match explains 7 bases of the junction. The entire variable domain, with the stretches around the CDR3 drawn from the reference TRBV7-9 and TRBJ2-7 proteins, is DTGVSQNPRHKITKRGQNVTFRCDPISEHNRLYWYRQTLGQGPEFLTYFQNEAQLEKSRLLSDRFSAERPKGSFSTLEIQRTEQGDSAMYLCASSHLAGGIYEQYFGPGTRLTVT.